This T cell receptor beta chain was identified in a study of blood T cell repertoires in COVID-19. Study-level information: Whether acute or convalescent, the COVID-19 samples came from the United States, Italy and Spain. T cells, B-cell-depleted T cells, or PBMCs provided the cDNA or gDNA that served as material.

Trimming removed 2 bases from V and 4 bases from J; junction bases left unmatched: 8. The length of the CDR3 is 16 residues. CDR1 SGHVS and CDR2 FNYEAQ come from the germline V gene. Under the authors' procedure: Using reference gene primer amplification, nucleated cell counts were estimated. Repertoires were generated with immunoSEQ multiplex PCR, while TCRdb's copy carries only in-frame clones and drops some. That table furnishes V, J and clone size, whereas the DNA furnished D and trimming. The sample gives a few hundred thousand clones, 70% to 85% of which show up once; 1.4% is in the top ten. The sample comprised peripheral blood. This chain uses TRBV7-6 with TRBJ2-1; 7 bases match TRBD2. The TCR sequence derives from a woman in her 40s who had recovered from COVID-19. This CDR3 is CASSLYPGGTYNEQFF. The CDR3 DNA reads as TGTGCCAGCAGCTTATATCCGGGGGGTACGTACAATGAGCAGTTCTTC.